The next 20 T cell receptor beta chains were all read from a single sample in a study of blood T cell repertoires in COVID-19. Produced via immunoSEQ multiplex PCR; TCRdb's table is partial and in-frame only. The data show 140,000 to 150,000 clones, 80% to 90% seen once. Source material: peripheral blood. These receptors were taken from a man aged 50 to 59 who had recovered from COVID-19.

The chain joins TRBV10-3 to TRBJ2-3, with 10 bases fitting TRBD2. CDR3 length: 16 amino acids. Trimming at V came to 1 base and at J to 6 bases, leaving 7 bases not matched to a gene. Germline V gene sequence: CDR1 ENHRY, CDR2 SYGVKD. Here the CDR3 DNA reads TGTGCCATCAGTGAGTACACTAGCGGGGATAAGGATACGCAGTATTTT. It translates to CAISEYTSGDKDTQYF.

This chain uses TRBV5-5 with TRBJ1-1; D perhaps matches TRBD1 (5 bases). CDR3 size: 16 residues. Germline-derived CDR1 and CDR2 are SGHKS and YYEKEE (reference sequence). V lost 2 bases, J lost 6 bases, and 20 bases lay in between. The CDR3 is CASSLGRVGRAPEAFF. The CDR3 region has the DNA TGTGCCAGCAGCTTAGGACGCGTGGGCAGGGCGCCTGAAGCTTTCTTT.

This rearrangement joins TRBV7-2 to TRBJ1-3; D unclear. Between the trimmed V and J ends, which lost 4 bases and 0 bases, there was a span of 4 bases. Germline assignment: CDR1 SGHTA and CDR2 FQGNSA. The CDR3 totals 13 residues. The CDR3: CASSSYSGNTIYF. CDR3 DNA: TGTGCCAGCAGCTCCTACTCTGGAAACACCATATATTTT.

V and J are TRBV6-5 and TRBJ1-6; D not resolved. CDR3 size: 13 residues. Germline V CDR1 and CDR2: MNHEY, SVGAGI. V lost 9 bases and J lost 8, with 14 bases in between. The CDR3 loop reads CASSRGRDSPLHF. CDR3 nucleotide sequence: TGTGCCAGTTCACGCGGGCGAGATTCACCCCTCCACTTT.

V and J are TRBV11-2 and TRBJ2-5; 9 bases fit TRBD1. In germline, CDR1 is SGHAT, CDR2 FQNNGV. The trim removed 5 bases at V and 3 bases at J, leaving 7 bases unmatched. The CDR3 is 15 amino acids. CDR3 region: CASSPRTGVKETQYF. Written as DNA, the CDR3 is TGTGCCAGCAGCCCTCGGACAGGGGTAAAAGAGACCCAGTACTTC.

The chain has TRBV6-2 or TRBV6-3 and TRBJ1-2; 7 bases line up with TRBD1. Germline V gives CDR1 MNHEY, CDR2 SVGEGT. J was trimmed by 8 bases and V by 0 bases; bases with no gene match: 6. The CDR3 runs to 14 residues. DNA of the CDR3: TGTGCCAGCAGTTACTCCGGGACAGCGAGGGGCTACACCTTC. It encodes CASSYSGTARGYTF.

This chain links TRBV9 with TRBJ1-1, with a possible D match to TRBD1 (6 bases). The germline V and J ends were trimmed by 2 bases and 4 bases, with 15 bases remaining between them. The germline V gene encodes CDR1 SGDLS and CDR2 YYNGEE. The CDR3 loop spans 15 amino acids. Here the CDR3 DNA reads TGTGCCAGCAGCGTCGCCCCGTCAGGGGCCACTGAAGCTTTCTTT. Encoded protein: CASSVAPSGATEAFF.

The chain combines TRBV12-3 or TRBV12-4 with TRBJ2-5; D is uncertain. The CDR3 runs 9 residues. Between the trimmed V and J ends, which lost 4 bases and 8 bases, there was a span of 2 bases. CDR3 nucleotide sequence: TGTGCCAGCAGTTCTACCCAGTACTTC. Translated, it gives CASSSTQYF.

In its sample, this clone was seen a few times. The chain combines TRBV2 with TRBJ2-7; the D gene is possibly TRBD1 (6 bases). Trimming stripped 5 bases from V and 0 bases from J, with 11 bases between. CDR1 SNHLY and CDR2 FYNNEI come from the germline V gene. The CDR3 totals 14 residues. The CDR3 loop is CASSKQGPSYEQYF. CDR3 nucleotide sequence: TGTGCCAGCAGTAAACAGGGACCCTCCTACGAGCAGTACTTC.

The rearrangement uses TRBV7-2 and TRBJ2-3, with TRBD2 matching over 8 bases. J was trimmed by 5 bases and V by 3 bases; bases with no gene match: 4. Germline loops: CDR1 SGHTA, CDR2 FQGNSA. The CDR3 has 14 amino acids. The DNA of the CDR3 is TGTGCCAGCAGCTTCGGGGGGGCCGTAGATACGCAGTATTTT. It specifies CASSFGGAVDTQYF. The full variable domain, with the rest looked up from reference TRBV7-2 and TRBJ2-3, is GAGVSQSPSNKVTEKGKDVELRCDPISGHTALYWYRQSLGQGLEFLIYFQGNSAPDKSGLPSDRFSAERTGGSVSTLTIQRTQQEDSAVYLCASSFGGAVDTQYFGPGTRLTVL.

This clone appeared once. The chain has TRBV4-3 and TRBJ2-1; 13 bases match TRBD2. V lost 2 bases, J lost 8 bases, and 6 bases stayed unmatched. This CDR3 comprises 16 residues. Germline-derived CDR1 and CDR2 are LGHNA and YSLEER. The CDR3 loop is CASSQRLAGGRDEQFF. The CDR3 DNA reads TGCGCCAGCAGCCAAAGACTAGCGGGGGGACGCGATGAGCAGTTCTTC.

The gene calls are TRBV6-2 or TRBV6-3 and TRBJ1-5, with 7 bases fitting TRBD1. The CDR3 consists of 14 residues. The trim removed 2 bases at V and 8 bases at J, leaving 6 bases unmatched. Germline CDR1 and CDR2: MNHEY and SVGEGT. For the CDR3, the DNA is TGTGCCAGCAGTTACGGACAGGTCGGGGAGCCCCAGCATTTT. Translating it yields CASSYGQVGEPQHF.

This chain links TRBV2 with TRBJ2-7; the match to TRBD1 covers 7 bases. CDR1 is SNHLY and CDR2 is FYNNEI in the germline V gene. The CDR3 runs 15 residues. V lost 7 bases, J lost 4 bases, and 13 bases stayed unmatched. The CDR3 sequence is CASNPGTANPYEQYF. CDR3 coding DNA: TGTGCCAGCAATCCCGGGACAGCGAACCCATACGAGCAGTACTTC.

The chain links TRBV10-3 to TRBJ1-2; 7 bases are a match to TRBD1. V shed 2 bases, J shed 0 bases, and the junction held 3 bases outside the gene matches. The germline CDR1 and CDR2 sequences are ENHRY and SYGVKD. The CDR3 has 15 residues. The CDR3 DNA follows: TGTGCCATCAGTGAGCAAACAGGGGCTAACTATGGCTACACCTTC. It encodes CAISEQTGANYGYTF.

CDR3 DNA: TGTGCCATCAGTGTTGGGGACTATACCGGGAGGGTTGAGACCCAGTACTTC. It encodes CAISVGDYTGRVETQYF. This chain uses TRBV10-3 with TRBJ2-5; 8 positions match TRBD2. V lost 4 bases and J lost 5; bases outside the gene matches: 15. Germline V CDR1 and CDR2: ENHRY, SYGVKD. The CDR3 totals 17 residues.

Comment on this clone: In the same sample, other DNA sequences code for this CDR3. The CDR3 region has the DNA TGTGCCAGCAGTTTTCCAGGGTTGGATGAGCAGTTCTTC. Amino acids: CASSFPGLDEQFF. The rearrangement joins TRBV27 to TRBJ2-1; TRBD1 is a possible D gene (5 bases). The CDR3 runs 13 residues. In germline, CDR1 is MNHEY, CDR2 SMNVEV (reference sequence). V shed 3 bases and J shed 8 bases, with 11 bases lying between them.

The chain is built from TRBV4-1 and TRBJ2-7; a weak D match, TRBD1 (5 bases). Germline CDR1 and CDR2: MGHRA and YSYEKL. The V end lost 2 bases, the J end lost 6 bases, and 11 bases lay between the germline ends. This CDR3 is 13 amino acids long. CDR3 in amino acids: CASSQLVQGEQYF. The CDR3 DNA sequence: TGCGCCAGCAGCCAACTTGTCCAGGGCGAGCAGTACTTC.

The rearrangement uses TRBV27 and TRBJ1-4, with 7 bases aligning to TRBD1. This CDR3 spans 14 amino acids. In germline, CDR1 is MNHEY, CDR2 SMNVEV (reference sequence). V gave up 5 bases and J gave up 5 bases; unmatched junction bases: 5. CDR3 region: CASSITGVNEKLFF. Here the CDR3 DNA reads TGTGCCAGCAGTATCACAGGGGTGAATGAAAAACTGTTTTTT.

V and J are TRBV5-1 and TRBJ2-7; D is possibly TRBD1 (6 bases). V lost 4 bases, J lost 4 bases, and 27 bases lay in between. This CDR3 contains 18 residues. Looked up from germline, CDR1 is SGHRS and CDR2 is YFSETQ. The DNA for the CDR3 is TGCGCCAGCAGCCTCGGGCGGGCCTACAGGGTCGTGAGATACGAGCAGTACTTC. Its protein product is CASSLGRAYRVVRYEQYF.

The V gene is TRBV4-3, the J gene TRBJ1-1; D not resolved. Germline V lookup: CDR1 LGHNA, CDR2 YSLEER. CDR3 length: 12 residues. The V end was cut by 0 bases, the J end by 7 bases, with 6 bases between. The CDR3: CASSQEGGEAFF. The CDR3 region has the DNA TGCGCCAGCAGCCAAGAAGGAGGTGAAGCTTTCTTT.